This entry lists 24 T cell receptor beta chains sequenced from one sample in a study of blood T cells in healthy people across ages. Next came a second PCR, run for about 6 to 11 cycles, which used a sample-barcoded 5' primer along with a J-beta primer mix. TCRdb reanalysed the 5' RACE reads using MiXCR and keeps one entry per CDR3 protein. The profile shows 1,100,000 or so distinct CDR3 sequences, around 43% of them singletons. The sample was blood. The receptors come from a woman aged 55 to 70 in good health.

This clonotype was seen ten or more times. The rearrangement uses TRBV7-2 and TRBJ2-1; 8 nucleotides line up with TRBD2. From germline, CDR1 is SGHTA and CDR2 FQGNSA. Unmatched junction bases numbered 5, after V lost 5 bases and J lost 5 bases. This CDR3 comprises 14 residues. For the CDR3, the DNA is TGTGCCAGCAGCCCACGGACTAGCCACAATGAGCAGTTCTTC. Translated, it gives CASSPRTSHNEQFF.

J is TRBJ2-7 and V is TRBV4-1, with 7 bases matching TRBD1. The CDR3 is 13 amino acids. V lost 4 bases and J lost 7; bases outside the gene matches: 7. Germline CDR1 is MGHRA and CDR2 is YSYEKL. The DNA for the CDR3 is TGCGCCAGCAGCCGGGACGCAGGGGGAGAGCAGTACTTC. As protein: CASSRDAGGEQYF.

The genes are TRBV6-5 and TRBJ2-7; 7 nucleotides line up with TRBD1. J gave up 1 base and V 2 bases, and 5 bases lay outside the gene matches. This CDR3 has 15 amino acids. Looked up from germline, CDR1 is MNHEY and CDR2 is SVGAGI. The CDR3 sequence: CASSYEGTESYEQYF. CDR3 bases: TGTGCCAGCAGTTACGAGGGGACAGAGTCCTACGAGCAGTACTTC.

This clonotype was counted between two and nine times. This CDR3 is CASSSPGPQEALQPLHF. In DNA form, the CDR3 reads TGTGCCAGCAGTTCCCCGGGACCCCAAGAGGCCCTCCAGCCCCTCCACTTT. The chain joins TRBV12-3 or TRBV12-4 to TRBJ1-6; weak D call: TRBD1 (5 bases). Trimming took off 4 bases at V and 13 bases at J, with 26 bases between the two ends. The CDR3 extends over 17 amino acids.

The chain couples TRBV10-3 to TRBJ1-1; no reliable D call. Deletions cut 4 bases from V and 2 bases from J, with 8 bases between. The CDR3 extends over 13 amino acids. Germline loops: CDR1 ENHRY, CDR2 SYGVKD. The CDR3 DNA sequence: TGTGCCATCAGTGGGGGTATTAACACTGAAGCTTTCTTT. Its translation: CAISGGINTEAFF.

This clonotype appeared a few times. This chain connects TRBV20-1 to TRBJ2-1; 9 nucleotides agree with TRBD2. J lost 0 bases, V lost 3 bases, and 9 bases had no gene match. Germline V gives CDR1 DFQATT, CDR2 SNEGSKA (reference sequence). The CDR3 has 17 residues. CDR3 DNA: TGCAGTGCTAGGCCGGGGTTGGGACTAGCCTCCTACAATGAGCAGTTCTTC. Protein product: CSARPGLGLASYNEQFF.

This chain links TRBV5-1 with TRBJ2-3, with 10 positions matching TRBD2. V lost 0 bases and J lost 5; bases outside the gene matches: 3. The CDR3 loop spans 15 amino acids. Germline CDR1 is SGHRS and CDR2 is YFSETQ. CDR3 in amino acids: CASSLAAGGRDTQYF. DNA for the CDR3: TGCGCCAGCAGCTTGGCAGCGGGGGGGCGAGATACGCAGTATTTT.

This clonotype was detected a few times. The chain carries TRBV19 and TRBJ2-6, with 11 bases aligning to TRBD1. The CDR3 consists of 16 residues. From germline, CDR1 is LNHDA and CDR2 SQIVND (reference sequence). The V segment lost 10 bases and the J segment 2 bases; nucleotides outside the gene matches: 7. CDR3 region: CATRGQGVAGANVLTF. The CDR3 nucleotides are TGTGCCACCAGGGGACAGGGGGTTGCTGGGGCCAACGTCCTGACTTTC. Combining the CDR3 with reference TRBV19 and TRBJ2-6 gives the whole variable domain DGGITQSPKYLFRKEGQNVTLSCEQNLNHDAMYWYRQDPGQGLRLIYYSQIVNDFQKGDIAEGYSVSREKKESFPLTVTSAQKNPTAFYLCATRGQGVAGANVLTFGAGSRLTVL.

This chain joins TRBV27 and TRBJ2-1, with 10 positions matching TRBD2. After removal of 2 bases from V and 4 bases from J, the junction contained 14 bases not matched to a gene. Germline CDR1 is MNHEY and CDR2 is SMNVEV (reference sequence). The CDR3 consists of 19 residues. Here the CDR3 reads CASSLLPPLLAGQYNEQFF. CDR3 in DNA: TGTGCCAGCAGTTTACTCCCCCCCCTACTAGCGGGACAATACAATGAGCAGTTCTTC.

This clonotype was counted between two and nine times. The rearrangement joins TRBV20-1 to TRBJ2-5; possibly TRBD2 for D (5 bases). The CDR3 has 13 residues. Trimming cost V 0 bases and J 5 bases, with 10 bases left between them. Germline V lookup: CDR1 DFQATT, CDR2 SNEGSKA (reference sequence). The CDR3 nucleotides are TGCAGTGCTAGAGATCGGGGAACGGAGACCCAGTACTTC. Translation gives CSARDRGTETQYF.

The genes are TRBV20-1 and TRBJ1-2; D may be TRBD1 (6 bases). Trimming shortened V by 4 bases and J by 4 bases, and 22 bases separated the two germline ends. The CDR3 totals 16 residues. CDR1 and CDR2 from the germline V gene are DFQATT and SNEGSKA (reference sequence). The CDR3 here is CSANRGGTGEPYGYTF. DNA of the CDR3: TGCAGTGCTAATAGGGGGGGTACAGGAGAACCCTATGGCTACACCTTC.

V usage is TRBV24-1 and J usage is TRBJ2-7; D unclear. Trimming pared 1 base from V and 9 bases from J, leaving 9 bases between. Germline CDR1 reads KGHDR; CDR2 reads SFDVKD. The length of the CDR3 is 12 residues. CDR3 DNA: TGTGCCACCAGTGATTTACGCGGAGCGCAGTACTTC. Translating gives CATSDLRGAQYF.

The J gene is TRBJ2-3, the V gene TRBV27; possible D gene TRBD2, 5 bases. Trimming left V 7 bases short and J 2 bases short, with 22 bases between. Germline lookup yields CDR1 MNHEY and CDR2 SMNVEV (reference sequence). The CDR3 contains 17 residues. Written as DNA, the CDR3 is TGTGCCAGCAAAGGTCGGTTCGGGGTCACCGACACAGATACGCAGTATTTT. This sequence encodes CASKGRFGVTDTDTQYF.

V is TRBV7-8 and J is TRBJ2-7; TRBD2 matches 8 bases. The assigned J gene may be wrong: the sequence end matches TRBJ2-5 better. The CDR3 sequence is 15 residues long. Germline CDR1 SGHVS, CDR2 FQNEAQ. The CDR3 region is CASSLAQSGGETQYF. The CDR3 coding sequence is TGTGCCAGCAGCTTAGCGCAGTCGGGAGGGGAGACCCAGTACTTC.

The chain uses TRBV29-1 and TRBJ2-7; either TRBD1 or TRBD2 may fit D (5 bases each). The CDR3 runs 15 residues. Trimming took off 5 bases at V and 3 bases at J, with 20 bases between the two ends. CDR1 and CDR2 from the germline V gene are SQVTM and ANQGSEA. The CDR3 protein is CSVSGTLGWGYEQYF. The DNA of the CDR3 is TGCAGCGTTTCCGGGACGCTGGGGTGGGGCTACGAGCAGTACTTC.

This clonotype was detected only a few times. Here the CDR3 DNA reads TGCAGTGCTAGTCGGGACAATAGCAATCAGCCCCAGCATTTT. Encoded protein: CSASRDNSNQPQHF. This sequence joins TRBV20-1 and TRBJ1-5; a possible D gene is TRBD1 (6 bases). Trimming removed 3 bases from V and 0 bases from J, with 9 bases in between. CDR1 is DFQATT and CDR2 is SNEGSKA in the germline V gene (reference sequence). The CDR3 totals 14 residues.

The chain carries TRBV13 and TRBJ2-1, with 14 positions matching TRBD2. Losses at the gene ends were 7 bases for V and 7 bases for J; bases not matched to a gene: 6. The CDR3 consists of 15 residues. Germline lookup yields CDR1 PRHDT and CDR2 FYEKMQ (reference sequence). The CDR3 region has the DNA TGTGCCAGCACCACCGGGACTAGCGGGAGAAATGAGCAGTTCTTC. Translated, it gives CASTTGTSGRNEQFF.

In this sample, this clonotype turned up once. The V call is TRBV25-1, the J call TRBJ2-1; 8 bases agree with TRBD1. There are 14 residues in the CDR3. Trimming removed 5 bases from V and 2 bases from J; junction bases left unmatched: 2. Germline V lookup: CDR1 MGHDK, CDR2 SYGVNS. CDR3 sequence reads: CASSQTGAYNEQFF. CDR3 DNA: TGTGCCAGCAGTCAGACAGGGGCCTACAATGAGCAGTTCTTC.

The chain is built from TRBV28 and TRBJ2-7; D is ambiguous. The assigned J gene may be wrong: the sequence end matches TRBJ2-5 better. CDR3 length: 11 residues. The germline V gene has CDR1 MDHEN and CDR2 SYDVKM. Here the CDR3 DNA reads TGTGCCAGCAAGGAGCAAGAGACCCAGTACTTC. Translated, it gives CASKEQETQYF.

V usage is TRBV4-1 and J usage is TRBJ2-1; a weak D match, TRBD2 (5 bases). V lost 2 bases to trimming and J lost 5 bases, with 7 bases between them. Per germline, CDR1 MGHRA and CDR2 YSYEKL. This CDR3 spans 13 amino acids. For the CDR3, the DNA is TGCGCCAGCAGCCAACTAGCTAACAATGAGCAGTTCTTC. Amino acid sequence: CASSQLANNEQFF.

V and J are TRBV12-3 or TRBV12-4 and TRBJ2-4, with TRBD2 matching over 8 bases. The closer fit of TRBJ2-7 to the DNA end suggests the J call may be wrong. CDR3 length: 17 residues. CDR3 in amino acids: CASSLGASGRSGYEQYF. The CDR3 region has the DNA TGTGCCAGCAGTTTAGGGGCTAGCGGGCGGTCAGGCTACGAGCAGTACTTC.

As DNA, the CDR3 is TGTGCCAGCAGTGAAGCGCTCCCCCGGCATGAGCAGTACTTC. It encodes CASSEALPRHEQYF. The J gene is TRBJ2-7, the V gene TRBV2; D remains unclear. Germline CDR1 is SNHLY and CDR2 is FYNNEI. The length of the CDR3 is 14 residues. V was trimmed by 0 bases and J by 7 bases, leaving 13 bases between them.

The chain uses TRBV2 and TRBJ2-3; TRBD1 matches 7 bases. CDR1 is SNHLY and CDR2 is FYNNEI in the germline V gene. The CDR3 consists of 14 residues. J gave up 8 bases and V 5 bases, and 10 bases lay outside the gene matches. CDR3 DNA: TGTGCCAGCAGTCCCGCCTCCCCAGGGGGTACGCAGTATTTT. As protein: CASSPASPGGTQYF.

The chain combines TRBV20-1 with TRBJ1-1, with a tentative D call TRBD1 (5 bases). This CDR3 spans 11 amino acids. V was cut by 4 bases and J by 9 bases, with 12 bases left in between. Germline loops: CDR1 DFQATT, CDR2 SNEGSKA (reference sequence). For the CDR3, the DNA is TGCAGTGCTATCCTGGGGCCAAAAGCTTTCTTT. It translates to CSAILGPKAFF.